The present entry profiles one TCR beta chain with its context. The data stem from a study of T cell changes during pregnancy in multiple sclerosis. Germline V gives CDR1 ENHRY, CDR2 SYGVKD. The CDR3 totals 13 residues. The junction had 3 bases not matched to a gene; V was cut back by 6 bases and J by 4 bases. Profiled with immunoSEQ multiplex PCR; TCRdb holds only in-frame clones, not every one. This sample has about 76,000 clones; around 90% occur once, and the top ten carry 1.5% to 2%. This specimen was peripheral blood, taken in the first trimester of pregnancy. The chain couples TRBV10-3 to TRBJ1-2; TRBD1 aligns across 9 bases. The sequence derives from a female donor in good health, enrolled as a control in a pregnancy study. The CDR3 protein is CAIREDRGYGYTF. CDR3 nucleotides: TGTGCCATCAGGGAGGACAGGGGCTATGGCTACACCTTC.